The entry below describes one T cell receptor beta chain. Its binding antigen is unknown. The input lacks base qualities; no much larger clone sits a single base away. The immunoSEQ Assay, a bias-controlled multiplex PCR, was used to amplify TCRbeta CDR3 regions from genomic DNA. Per the source publication's procedure: Nucleated cell counts per sample were estimated from amplification of reference gene primers within the assay. To quantify the absolute abundance of each unique TCRbeta CDR3 rearrangement, sequence reads were collapsed and filtered. For each sample, productive Simpson clonality was calculated as the square root of Simpson's diversity index over productive rearrangements. This immuneACCESS table, as held by TCRdb, lists in-frame sequences with V and J called but not all clones. Of the missing ones, under half trace to an unresolved V gene in checked studies; the others have no known cause. V, J and clone size derive from that table, while D and trimming were established from the DNA sequence. The sample records about 120,000 clones, less than 90% of which are singletons. Approximately 6.6% of the sample is in the top ten clones.

The source of the sample is a study of blood T cell repertoires in COVID-19 (dated by TCRdb to the early 2020s). Notes on the research overall: Collaborator samples came from the United States, Italy and Spain and covered acute and convalescent phases of COVID-19. The prospective study material was composed of cDNA or gDNA derived from T cells, B-cell-depleted T cells, or PBMCs. Subjects who had been exposed to COVID-19, were actively infected with it, or had recovered from it provided the deeply sampled blood TCRbeta repertoires that made up the dataset. The repertoires were released in a freely available public database intended as a resource for research on the immune response to SARS-CoV-2. The samples were drawn from two sources: the first 160 participants of the ongoing ImmuneRACE study, and 1,200 or so subjects contributed by 6 global collaborators. A de-identified subject ID, COVID-19 status, age in years and sex were almost always included in the sample metadata. Where HLA class I and class II types were available, the types were taken from metadata supplied by the sample provider, not from assay-based typing. Here is what the overall study found, with its caveats: The amount of clinical and demographic metadata varied by source and participant and was provided uncurated.

V and J are truncated by 6 bases and 1 base respectively, leaving an intervening sequence of 22 bases. The CDR3, from cysteine to phenylalanine, totals 18 residues. Just CDR3 DNA is preserved here, 54 bases in frame from base 1. Based on the germline V gene, the CDR1 and CDR2 sequences are SGHAT and FQNNGV. Each collaborating institution followed its own protocols to collect whole blood in K2EDTA tubes. For TCRbeta analysis, collaborators shipped samples as frozen whole blood, isolated PBMCs, or DNA extracted from either of those sample types. Input material: peripheral blood. The V gene is TRBV11-2 and the J gene is TRBJ2-1; perhaps TRBD2 is the D gene, with 6 bases matching. This receptor was taken from a man older than 75 with active or convalescent COVID-19. The CDR3 reads as follows: CASRETWGRKGSYNEQFF. The sequence in DNA is TGTGCCAGCAGGGAAACCTGGGGGAGGAAAGGGTCCTACAATGAGCAGTTCTTC.